This T cell receptor (beta chain) is from a study of blood T cells in healthy people across ages. Germline V gene sequence: CDR1 SGHVS, CDR2 FQNEAQ. CDR3 length equals 15 residues. Germline trimming cut 5 bases from V and 3 bases from J; bases unmatched to any gene: 5. Study results and caveats: Versus aged donors, long-lived donors had higher diversity and more naive CD4+ cells.

This clonotype has just a few counts. Antigen: not known. Isolated per sample were at least 6.5 million PBMCs. A sample-barcoded 5' primer and a J-beta primer mix were used in a second PCR of roughly 6 to 11 cycles. MiXCR, applied by TCRdb to the 5' RACE reads, yields one record per CDR3 protein. The table shows some 550,000 distinct CDR3 sequences, with around half occurring only once. This sequence was found in a man at least 80 years old in good health. Specimen: blood. V gene TRBV7-8 combines with J gene TRBJ2-7, with 12 bases identical to TRBD2. In DNA form, the CDR3 reads TGTGCCAGCAGCACCAGGACTAGCGGGAACTACGAGCAGTACTTC. Translation gives CASSTRTSGNYEQYF.